This T cell receptor (beta chain) was captured in a study of T cell changes during pregnancy in multiple sclerosis. The CDR3 contains 13 residues. V was clipped by 4 bases and J by 3 bases, with 9 bases between them. The germline CDR1 and CDR2 sequences are SGHTA and FQGNSA. Libraries were prepared by immunoSEQ multiplex PCR; TCRdb keeps only in-frame clonotypes and omits some of them. The sample shows about 74,000 clones, approximately 90% of them seen only once. The chain couples TRBV7-2 to TRBJ2-5; weak D call: TRBD1 (5 bases). The source of this sequence is a female donor with multiple sclerosis, enrolled in a pregnancy study. The source was peripheral blood, collected in the third trimester of pregnancy. The CDR3 loop reads CASSWPGKETQYF. CDR3 nucleotides: TGTGCCAGCAGCTGGCCAGGGAAAGAGACCCAGTACTTC.